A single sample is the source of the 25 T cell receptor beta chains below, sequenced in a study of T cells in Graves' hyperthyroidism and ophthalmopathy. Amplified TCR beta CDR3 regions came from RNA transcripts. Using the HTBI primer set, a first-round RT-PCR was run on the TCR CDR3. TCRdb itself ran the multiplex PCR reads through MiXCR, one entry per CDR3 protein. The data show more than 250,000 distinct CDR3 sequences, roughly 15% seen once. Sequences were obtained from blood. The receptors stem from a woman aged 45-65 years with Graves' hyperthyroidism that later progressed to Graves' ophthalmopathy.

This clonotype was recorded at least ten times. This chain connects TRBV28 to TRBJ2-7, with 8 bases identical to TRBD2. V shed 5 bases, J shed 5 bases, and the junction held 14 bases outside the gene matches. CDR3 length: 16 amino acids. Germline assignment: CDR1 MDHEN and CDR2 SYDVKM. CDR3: CASSPMTSAIRDEQYF. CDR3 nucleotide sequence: TGTGCCAGCAGTCCGATGACTAGCGCGATTCGGGACGAGCAGTACTTC.

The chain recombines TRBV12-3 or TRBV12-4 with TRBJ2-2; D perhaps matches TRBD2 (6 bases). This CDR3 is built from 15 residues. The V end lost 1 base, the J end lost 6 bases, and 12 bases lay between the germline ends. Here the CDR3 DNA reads TGTGCCAGCAGTTTAGTCCGGGAGCCCGCCGGGGAGCTGTTTTTT. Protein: CASSLVREPAGELFF.

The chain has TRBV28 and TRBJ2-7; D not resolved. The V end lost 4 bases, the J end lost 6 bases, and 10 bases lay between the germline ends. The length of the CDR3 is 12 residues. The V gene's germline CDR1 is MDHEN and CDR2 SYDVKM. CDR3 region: CASSSRRGEQYF. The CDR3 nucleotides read TGTGCCAGCAGTTCACGACGTGGCGAGCAGTACTTC.

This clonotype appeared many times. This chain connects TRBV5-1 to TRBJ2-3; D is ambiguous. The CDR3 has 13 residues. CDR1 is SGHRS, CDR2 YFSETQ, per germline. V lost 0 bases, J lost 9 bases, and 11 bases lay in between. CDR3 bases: TGCGCCAGCAGCTTGGGGCAACGAGGCACGCAGTATTTT. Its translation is CASSLGQRGTQYF.

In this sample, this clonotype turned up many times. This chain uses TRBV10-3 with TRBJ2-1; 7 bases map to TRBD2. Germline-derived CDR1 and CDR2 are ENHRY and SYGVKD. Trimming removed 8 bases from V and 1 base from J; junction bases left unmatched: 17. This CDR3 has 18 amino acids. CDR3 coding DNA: TGTGCCATCCAAGGATCGGGGGAGCGACTAGCATCCTACAATGAGCAGTTCTTC. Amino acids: CAIQGSGERLASYNEQFF.

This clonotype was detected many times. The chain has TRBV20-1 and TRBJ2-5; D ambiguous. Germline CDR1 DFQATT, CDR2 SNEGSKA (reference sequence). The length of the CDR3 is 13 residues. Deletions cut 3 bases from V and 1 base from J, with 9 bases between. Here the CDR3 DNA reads TGCAGTGCTAGTGGTCAGAGCCAAGAGACCCAGTACTTC. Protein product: CSASGQSQETQYF.

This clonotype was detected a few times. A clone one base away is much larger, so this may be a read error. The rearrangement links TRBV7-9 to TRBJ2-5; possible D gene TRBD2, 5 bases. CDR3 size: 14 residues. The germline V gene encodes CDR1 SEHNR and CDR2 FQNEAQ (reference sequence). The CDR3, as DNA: TGTGCCGGCAGCTTAGATTGGGAGAGGGAGACCCAGTACTTC. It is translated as CAGSLDWERETQYF.

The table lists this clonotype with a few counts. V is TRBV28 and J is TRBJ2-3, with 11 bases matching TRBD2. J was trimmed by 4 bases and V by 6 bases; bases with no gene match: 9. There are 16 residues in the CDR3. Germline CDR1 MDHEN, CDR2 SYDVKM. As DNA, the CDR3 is TGTGCCAGCAGCCTAATAGCGGGAGGGTTTCCAGATACGCAGTATTTT. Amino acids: CASSLIAGGFPDTQYF.

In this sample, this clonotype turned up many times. The CDR3 region is CASSRDLRNEQFF. The CDR3 DNA reads TGCGCCAGCAGTCGGGACTTGAGGAATGAGCAGTTCTTC. This rearrangement joins TRBV5-1 to TRBJ2-1; weak D call: TRBD2 (6 bases). The CDR3 totals 13 residues. Trimming removed 5 bases from V and 7 bases from J, with 13 bases in between. Germline V gene sequence: CDR1 SGHRS, CDR2 YFSETQ.

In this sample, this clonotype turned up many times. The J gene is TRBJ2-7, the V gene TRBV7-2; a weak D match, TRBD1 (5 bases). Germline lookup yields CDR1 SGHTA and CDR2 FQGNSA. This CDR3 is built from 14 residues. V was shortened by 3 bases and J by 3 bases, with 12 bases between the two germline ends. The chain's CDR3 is CASSLSAGHYEQYF. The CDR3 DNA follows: TGTGCCAGCAGCTTGTCGGCAGGACACTACGAGCAGTACTTC.

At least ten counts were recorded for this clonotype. CDR3: CASSFWGSERTEAFF. CDR3 in DNA: TGTGCCAGCAGTTTCTGGGGCTCGGAGAGGACTGAAGCTTTCTTT. This chain connects TRBV28 to TRBJ1-1, with a weak D call TRBD1 (5 bases). V was cut by 3 bases and J by 5 bases, with 16 bases left in between. The CDR3 runs 15 residues. Germline CDR1 MDHEN, CDR2 SYDVKM.

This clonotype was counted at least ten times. The CDR3 region has the DNA TGTGCCAGCAGCCAAGATCTACATGGTGAGCAGTTCTTC. This encodes CASSQDLHGEQFF. The chain carries TRBV14 and TRBJ2-1; no definite D call. Trimming stripped 0 bases from V and 9 bases from J, with 9 bases between. This CDR3 is built from 13 residues. Germline V gene data show CDR1 as SGHDN and CDR2 as FVKESK.

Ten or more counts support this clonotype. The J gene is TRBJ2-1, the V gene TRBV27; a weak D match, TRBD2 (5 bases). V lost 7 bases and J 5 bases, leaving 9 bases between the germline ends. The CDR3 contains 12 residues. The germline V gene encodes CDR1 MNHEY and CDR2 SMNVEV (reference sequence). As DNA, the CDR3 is TGTGCCAGCACGAGGGCGGACAATGAGCAGTTCTTC. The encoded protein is CASTRADNEQFF.

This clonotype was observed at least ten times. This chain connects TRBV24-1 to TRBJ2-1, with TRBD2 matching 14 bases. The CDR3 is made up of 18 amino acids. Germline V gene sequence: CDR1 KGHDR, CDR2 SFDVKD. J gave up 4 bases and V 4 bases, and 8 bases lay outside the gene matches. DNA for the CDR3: TGTGCCACCAGTGACCCCGTGACTAGCGGGGGGGAATACAATGAGCAGTTCTTC. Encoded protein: CATSDPVTSGGEYNEQFF.

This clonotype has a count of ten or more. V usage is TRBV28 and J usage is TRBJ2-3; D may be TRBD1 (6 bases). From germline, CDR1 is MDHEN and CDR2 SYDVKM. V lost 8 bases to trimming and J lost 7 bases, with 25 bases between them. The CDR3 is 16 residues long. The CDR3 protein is CASRKRGNRVENTQYF. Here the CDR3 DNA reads TGTGCCAGCCGAAAACGAGGTAACAGGGTGGAGAATACGCAGTATTTT.

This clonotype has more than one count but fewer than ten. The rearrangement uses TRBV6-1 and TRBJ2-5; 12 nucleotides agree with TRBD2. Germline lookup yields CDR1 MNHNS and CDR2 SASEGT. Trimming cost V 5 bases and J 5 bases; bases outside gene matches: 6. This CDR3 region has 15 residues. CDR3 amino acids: CASSILAGGWETQYF. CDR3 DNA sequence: TGTGCCAGCAGTATTCTAGCGGGAGGGTGGGAGACCCAGTACTTC.

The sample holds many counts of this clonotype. CDR3 protein: CSARDNLQGANSPLHF. The CDR3 DNA reads TGCAGTGCTAGAGATAATCTACAGGGGGCCAATTCACCCCTCCACTTT. V usage is TRBV20-1 and J usage is TRBJ1-6; 9 bases line up with TRBD1. The CDR3 covers 16 residues. Germline V CDR1 and CDR2: DFQATT, SNEGSKA (reference sequence). J was trimmed by 7 bases and V by 0 bases; bases with no gene match: 7.

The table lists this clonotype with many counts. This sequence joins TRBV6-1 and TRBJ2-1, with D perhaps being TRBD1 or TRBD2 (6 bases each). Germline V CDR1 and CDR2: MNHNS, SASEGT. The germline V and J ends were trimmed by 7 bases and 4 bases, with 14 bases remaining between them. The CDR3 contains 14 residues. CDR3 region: CASKGGNAYNEQFF. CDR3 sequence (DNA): TGTGCCAGCAAGGGGGGAAACGCATACAATGAGCAGTTCTTC.

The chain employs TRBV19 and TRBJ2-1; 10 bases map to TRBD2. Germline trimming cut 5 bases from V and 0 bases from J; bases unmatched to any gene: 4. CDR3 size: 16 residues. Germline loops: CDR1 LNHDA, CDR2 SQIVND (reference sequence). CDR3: CASSGLAASSYNEQFF. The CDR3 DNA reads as TGTGCCAGTAGTGGACTAGCGGCAAGCTCCTACAATGAGCAGTTCTTC.

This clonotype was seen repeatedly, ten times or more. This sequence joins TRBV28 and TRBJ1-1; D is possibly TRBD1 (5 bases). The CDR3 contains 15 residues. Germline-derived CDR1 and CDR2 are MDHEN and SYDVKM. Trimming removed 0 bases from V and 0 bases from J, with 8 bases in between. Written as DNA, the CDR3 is TGTGCCAGCAGTTTATGGACAGAGATGAACACTGAAGCTTTCTTT. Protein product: CASSLWTEMNTEAFF.

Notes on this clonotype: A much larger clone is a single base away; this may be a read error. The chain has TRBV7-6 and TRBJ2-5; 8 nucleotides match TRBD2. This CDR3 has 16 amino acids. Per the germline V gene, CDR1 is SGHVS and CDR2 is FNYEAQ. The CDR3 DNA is TGTGTCAGCAGCCTATGGTCTAGCGGGCCACAAGAGACCCAGTACTTC. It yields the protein CVSSLWSSGPQETQYF.

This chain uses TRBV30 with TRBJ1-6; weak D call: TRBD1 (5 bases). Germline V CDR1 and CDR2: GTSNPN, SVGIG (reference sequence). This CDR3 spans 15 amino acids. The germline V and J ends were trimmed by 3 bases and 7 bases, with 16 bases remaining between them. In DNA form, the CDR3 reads TGTGCCTGGAGGGATAAGGGGAAGGAGAATTCACCCCTCCACTTT. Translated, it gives CAWRDKGKENSPLHF.

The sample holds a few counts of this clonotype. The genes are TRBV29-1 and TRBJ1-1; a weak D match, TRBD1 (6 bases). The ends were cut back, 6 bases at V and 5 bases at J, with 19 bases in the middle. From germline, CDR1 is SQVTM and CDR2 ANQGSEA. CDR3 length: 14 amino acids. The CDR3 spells CSVVLGAGRTEAFF. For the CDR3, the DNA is TGCAGCGTAGTCTTGGGGGCGGGTCGGACTGAAGCTTTCTTT.

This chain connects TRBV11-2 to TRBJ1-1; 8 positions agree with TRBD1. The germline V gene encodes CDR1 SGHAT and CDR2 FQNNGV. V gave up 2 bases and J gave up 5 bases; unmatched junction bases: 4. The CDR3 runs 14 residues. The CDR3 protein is CASSLTQGATEAFF. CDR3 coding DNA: TGTGCCAGCAGCTTAACGCAGGGGGCGACTGAAGCTTTCTTT.

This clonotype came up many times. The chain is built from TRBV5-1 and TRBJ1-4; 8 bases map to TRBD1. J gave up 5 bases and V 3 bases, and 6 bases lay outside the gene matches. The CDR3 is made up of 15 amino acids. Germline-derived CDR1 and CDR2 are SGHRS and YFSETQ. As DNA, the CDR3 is TGCGCCAGCAGCTCGTGGGGACAGGAAAATGAAAAACTGTTTTTT. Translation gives CASSSWGQENEKLFF. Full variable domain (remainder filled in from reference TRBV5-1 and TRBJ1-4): KAGVTQTPRYLIKTRGQQVTLSCSPISGHRSVSWYQQTPGQGLQFLFEYFSETQRNKGNFPGRFSGRQFSNSRSEMNVSTLELGDSALYLCASSSWGQENEKLFFGSGTQLSVL.